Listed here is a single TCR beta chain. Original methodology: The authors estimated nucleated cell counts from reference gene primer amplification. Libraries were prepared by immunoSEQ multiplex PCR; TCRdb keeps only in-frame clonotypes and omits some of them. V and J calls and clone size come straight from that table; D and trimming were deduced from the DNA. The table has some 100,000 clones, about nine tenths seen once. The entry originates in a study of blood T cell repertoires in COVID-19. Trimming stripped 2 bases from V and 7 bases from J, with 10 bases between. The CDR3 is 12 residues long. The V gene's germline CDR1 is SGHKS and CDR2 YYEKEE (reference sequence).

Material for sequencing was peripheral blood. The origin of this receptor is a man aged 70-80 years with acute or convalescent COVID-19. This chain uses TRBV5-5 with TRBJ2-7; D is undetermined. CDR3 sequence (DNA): TGTGCCAGCAGCTTCTTAGCCGAAGAGCAGTACTTC. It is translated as CASSFLAEEQYF.